This T cell receptor beta chain was retrieved from a study of read filtering for tumor transcriptome and immune sequencing. This clonotype has just a few counts. As yet, its antigen is unknown. Points from the study as a whole: About 77% of IR-seq clonotypes had a single read, yet these held roughly 3.8% of reads.

V was pared by 2 bases and J by 6 bases, with 14 bases between. Germline V CDR1 and CDR2: SGHRS, YFSETQ. This CDR3 has 14 residues. From 350 to 500 ng of RNA, a library with molecular barcoded alpha/delta and beta/gamma adaptors was made. TCRdb reanalysed the reads using MiXCR and keeps one entry per CDR3 protein. This sample carries some 80,000 distinct CDR3 sequences, roughly an eighth of them seen once, and the ten largest clones take more than 12%. Input material: a population of CD138-negative cells sorted from bone marrow. The chain joins TRBV5-1 to TRBJ1-1; D remains unclear. The source of this sequence is a donor over 35 with multiple myeloma. The CDR3 loop reads CASSFSLPQAEAFF. The DNA of the CDR3 is TGCGCCAGCAGCTTTTCCCTCCCCCAGGCTGAAGCTTTCTTT.